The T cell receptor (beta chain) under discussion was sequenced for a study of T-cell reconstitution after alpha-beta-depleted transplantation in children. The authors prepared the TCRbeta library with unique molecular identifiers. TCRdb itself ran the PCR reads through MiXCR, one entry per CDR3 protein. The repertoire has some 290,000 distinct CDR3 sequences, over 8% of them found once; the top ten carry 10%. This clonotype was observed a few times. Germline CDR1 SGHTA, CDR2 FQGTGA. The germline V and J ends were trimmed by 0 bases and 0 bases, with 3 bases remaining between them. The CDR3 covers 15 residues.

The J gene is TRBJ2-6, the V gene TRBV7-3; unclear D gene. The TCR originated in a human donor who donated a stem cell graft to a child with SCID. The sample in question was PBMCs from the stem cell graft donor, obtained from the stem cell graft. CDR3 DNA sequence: TGTGCCAGCAGCTTAACTCCCTCTGGGGCCAACGTCCTGACTTTC. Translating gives CASSLTPSGANVLTF.